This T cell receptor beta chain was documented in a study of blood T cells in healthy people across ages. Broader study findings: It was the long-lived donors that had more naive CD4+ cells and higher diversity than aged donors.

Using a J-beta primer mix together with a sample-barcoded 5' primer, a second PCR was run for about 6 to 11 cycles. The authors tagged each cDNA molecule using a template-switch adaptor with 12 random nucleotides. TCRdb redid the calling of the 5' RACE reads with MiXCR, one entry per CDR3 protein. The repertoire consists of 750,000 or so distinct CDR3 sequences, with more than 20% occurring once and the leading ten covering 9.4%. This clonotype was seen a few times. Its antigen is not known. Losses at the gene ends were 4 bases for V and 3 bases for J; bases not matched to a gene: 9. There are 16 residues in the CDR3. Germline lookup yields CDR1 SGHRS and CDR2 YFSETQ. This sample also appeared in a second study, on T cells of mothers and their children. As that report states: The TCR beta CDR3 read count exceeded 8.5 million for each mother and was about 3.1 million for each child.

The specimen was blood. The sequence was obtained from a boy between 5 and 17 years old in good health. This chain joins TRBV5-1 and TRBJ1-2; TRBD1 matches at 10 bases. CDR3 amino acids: CASSPGTGENYYGYTF. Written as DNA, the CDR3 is TGCGCCAGCAGCCCCGGGACAGGGGAGAATTACTATGGCTACACCTTC.